These 5 T cell receptor beta chains originate from one sample sequenced in a study of T cell responses to AZD1222 COVID-19 vaccine. This table comes from immunoSEQ multiplex PCR, and its TCRdb copy is limited to in-frame clones, with some not included. This sample has 110,000 to 150,000 clones, with about 93% found just once. The source material was peripheral blood, sampled on day 0 of AZD1222 vaccination. The receptor set was obtained from an adult in good health.

CDR3 protein: CASSYSIGAQGYEQYF. For the CDR3, the DNA is TGTGCCAGCAGTTACTCGATTGGGGCCCAGGGCTACGAGCAGTACTTC. This chain joins TRBV6-6 and TRBJ2-7, with a possible D match to TRBD1 (5 bases). The CDR3 length is 16 residues. The V end lost 0 bases, the J end lost 3 bases, and 15 bases lay between the germline ends. CDR1 and CDR2 (germline): MNHNY, SVGAGI (reference sequence).

The chain links TRBV4-2 to TRBJ2-1, with 9 bases identical to TRBD2. This CDR3 region has 17 residues. Germline lookup yields CDR1 LGHNA and CDR2 YNFKEQ. After removal of 4 bases from V and 8 bases from J, the junction contained 15 bases not matched to a gene. The CDR3 here is CASSREGGGAGSHEQFF. The CDR3 DNA is TGTGCCAGCAGCCGAGAAGGCGGGGGGGCCGGTTCCCATGAGCAGTTCTTC.

This clone has a single count. At one of its ends the junction is not consistent with the germline gene, which may arise from a read error. The chain links TRBV28 to TRBJ2-4, with D possibly TRBD1 on 5 matching bases. Germline values: CDR1 MDHEN, CDR2 SYDVKM. The CDR3 covers 14 residues. CDR3 sequence (DNA): TGTGCCAGCAGTCTTCACCCTCCTGGCCAGGGAATAGGGTGG. Translated: CASSLHPPGQGIGW.

The V call is TRBV19, the J call TRBJ1-1; D is unclear. The CDR3 has 15 amino acids. Trimming removed 4 bases at V and 2 bases at J, with 14 bases between. Germline V gene lookup returns CDR1 LNHDA and CDR2 SQIVND (reference sequence). In DNA, the CDR3 is TGTGCCAGTAGTAGTTTTACACGCTCCAACACTGAAGCTTTCTTT. Encoded protein: CASSSFTRSNTEAFF.

The CDR3 sequence: CASSLQGFNSPLHF. DNA for the CDR3: TGTGCCAGCAGCTTGCAGGGTTTTAATTCACCCCTCCACTTT. The chain links TRBV5-4 to TRBJ1-6; D perhaps matches TRBD1 (5 bases). The germline V and J ends were trimmed by 1 base and 6 bases, with 8 bases remaining between them. The germline gives CDR1 SGHNT, CDR2 YYREEE (reference sequence). The CDR3 has 14 residues.